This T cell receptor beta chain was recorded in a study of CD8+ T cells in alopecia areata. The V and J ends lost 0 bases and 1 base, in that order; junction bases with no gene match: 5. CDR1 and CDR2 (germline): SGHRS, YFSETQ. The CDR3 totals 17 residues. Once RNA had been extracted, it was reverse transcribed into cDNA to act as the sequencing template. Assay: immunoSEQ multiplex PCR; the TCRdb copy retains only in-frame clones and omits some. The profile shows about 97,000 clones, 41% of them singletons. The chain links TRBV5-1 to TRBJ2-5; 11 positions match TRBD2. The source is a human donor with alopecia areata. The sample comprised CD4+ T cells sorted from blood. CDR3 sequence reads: CASSLALLAGGQETQYF. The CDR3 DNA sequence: TGCGCCAGCAGCTTGGCGCTCCTAGCGGGGGGCCAAGAGACCCAGTACTTC.